The 10 T cell receptor beta chains below were found in one sample sequenced in a study of response to subunit inactivated influenza vaccine. TCRdb recomputed calls from the RT-PCR reads with MiXCR, one row per CDR3 protein. The table has approximately 700,000 distinct CDR3 sequences, about 15% seen once; the top ten hold 5.5% to 7%. The sequences come from PBMCs from blood, collected around 14 days before vaccination. These receptors were collected from a man aged 50 or older who received an inactivated influenza vaccine.

A word on this clonotype: A read error is possible here, since a much larger clone lies one base away. J is TRBJ2-7 and V is TRBV20-1, with 7 bases that match TRBD2. CDR1 and CDR2 (germline): DFQATT, SNEGSKA (reference sequence). The CDR3 is 16 residues long. CDR3 DNA sequence: TGCTGTGCTAGAGATTTTCAGCGGGACCTCTCCTACGAGCAGTACTTC. Translation: CCARDFQRDLSYEQYF.

DNA for the CDR3: TGTGCCAGCAGTTACTGGCGAACCGGCTCCTACAATGAGCAGTTCTTC. This translates into CASSYWRTGSYNEQFF. The chain carries TRBV6-5 and TRBJ2-1; D unclear. Trimming removed 1 base at V and 0 bases at J, with 10 bases between. Germline loops: CDR1 MNHEY, CDR2 SVGAGI. CDR3 length equals 16 residues.

This clonotype was detected many times. The chain uses TRBV5-1 and TRBJ2-7, with 9 nucleotides matching TRBD2. The V and J ends lost 1 base and 3 bases, in that order; junction bases with no gene match: 5. CDR1 is SGHRS and CDR2 is YFSETQ in the germline V gene. The length of the CDR3 is 15 residues. The CDR3 bases are TGCGCCAGCAGCTTGTGGCCTAGCGGGAACTACGAGCAGTACTTC. It specifies CASSLWPSGNYEQYF.

The V and J genes are TRBV19 and TRBJ2-6; 7 bases agree with TRBD1. Germline loops: CDR1 LNHDA, CDR2 SQIVND (reference sequence). This CDR3 contains 17 residues. V shed 6 bases, J shed 0 bases, and the junction held 8 bases outside the gene matches. CDR3 nucleotides: TGTGCCAGTAGCTTGGGACAGCTCTTCTCTGGGGCCAACGTCCTGACTTTC. It encodes CASSLGQLFSGANVLTF.

The V call is TRBV7-8, the J call TRBJ2-3, with no clear D. In germline, CDR1 is SGHVS, CDR2 FQNEAQ. Trimming cost V 0 bases and J 8 bases, with 12 bases left between them. This CDR3 spans 14 amino acids. CDR3 protein: CASSLASRPGTQYF. The DNA of the CDR3 is TGTGCCAGCAGCTTAGCGTCTAGGCCGGGTACGCAGTATTTT.

There are a few counts of this clonotype. This rearrangement joins TRBV29-1 to TRBJ1-2; no reliable D call. V was clipped by 5 bases and J by 6 bases, with 13 bases between them. Germline V gene data show CDR1 as SQVTM and CDR2 as ANQGSEA. The CDR3 has 12 residues. CDR3 loop: CSVYPRGDGYTF. DNA for the CDR3: TGCAGCGTTTACCCCCGGGGAGATGGCTACACCTTC.

The table lists this clonotype with a few counts. The chain links TRBV19 to TRBJ2-5; the D is unclear. V was clipped by 5 bases and J by 5 bases, with 15 bases between them. This CDR3 spans 14 amino acids. Germline assignment: CDR1 LNHDA and CDR2 SQIVND (reference sequence). The CDR3 region has the DNA TGTGCCAGTAGTGGGGATCGGATTCTCGAGACCCAGTACTTC. This codes for CASSGDRILETQYF.

This clonotype has just one count. The rearrangement links TRBV7-9 to TRBJ1-4; TRBD1 agrees at 9 bases. Per germline, CDR1 SEHNR and CDR2 FQNEAQ (reference sequence). The J segment lost 6 bases and the V segment lost 4 bases, leaving 9 bases of the junction unmatched. The CDR3 has 16 amino acids. The CDR3 region has the DNA TGTGCCAGCAGCTGGCATATCCGGGACAGGGATGAAAAACTGTTTTTT. Translation gives CASSWHIRDRDEKLFF.

V and J are TRBV27 and TRBJ2-6; D is undetermined. V was clipped by 5 bases and J by 10 bases, with 15 bases between them. This CDR3 is 14 amino acids long. CDR1 MNHEY and CDR2 SMNVEV come from the germline V gene (reference sequence). Here the CDR3 DNA reads TGTGCCAGCAGTCCCACGAACACGAAGAACGTCCTGACTTTC. Translation gives CASSPTNTKNVLTF.

This chain joins TRBV20-1 and TRBJ2-1; 12 nucleotides align to TRBD2. This CDR3 region has 16 residues. In germline, CDR1 is DFQATT, CDR2 SNEGSKA (reference sequence). V shed 3 bases, J shed 10 bases, and the junction held 13 bases outside the gene matches. CDR3 in amino acids: CSASIYRLAGEGEQFF. CDR3 nucleotide sequence: TGCAGTGCTAGTATTTACCGACTAGCGGGAGAGGGGGAGCAGTTCTTC.